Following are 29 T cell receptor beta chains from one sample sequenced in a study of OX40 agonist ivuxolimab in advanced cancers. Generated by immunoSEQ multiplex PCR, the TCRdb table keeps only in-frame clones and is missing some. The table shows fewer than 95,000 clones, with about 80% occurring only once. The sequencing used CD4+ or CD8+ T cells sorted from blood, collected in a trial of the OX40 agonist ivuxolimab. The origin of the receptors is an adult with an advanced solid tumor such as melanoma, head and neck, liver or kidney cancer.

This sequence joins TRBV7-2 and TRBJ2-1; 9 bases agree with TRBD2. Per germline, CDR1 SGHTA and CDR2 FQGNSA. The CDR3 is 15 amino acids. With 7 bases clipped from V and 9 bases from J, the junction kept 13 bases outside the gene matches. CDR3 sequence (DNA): TGTGCCAGCACTTTGGGTAAGCGGGAGGTAGGTGAGCAGTTCTTC. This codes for CASTLGKREVGEQFF. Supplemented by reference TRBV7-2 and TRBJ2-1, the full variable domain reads GAGVSQSPSNKVTEKGKDVELRCDPISGHTALYWYRQSLGQGLEFLIYFQGNSAPDKSGLPSDRFSAERTGGSVSTLTIQRTQQEDSAVYLCASTLGKREVGEQFFGPGTRLTVL.

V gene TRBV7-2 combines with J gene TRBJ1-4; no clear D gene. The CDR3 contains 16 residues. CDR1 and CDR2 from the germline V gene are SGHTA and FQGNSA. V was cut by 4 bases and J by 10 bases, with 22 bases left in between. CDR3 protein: CASSSQTRREGGKLFF. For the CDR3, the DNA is TGTGCCAGCAGCTCCCAGACTCGACGGGAGGGCGGAAAACTGTTTTTT.

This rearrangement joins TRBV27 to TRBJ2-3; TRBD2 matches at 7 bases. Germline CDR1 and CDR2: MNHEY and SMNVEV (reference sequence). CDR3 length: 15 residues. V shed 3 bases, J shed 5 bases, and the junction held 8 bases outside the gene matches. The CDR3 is CASSFGGSTQDTQYF. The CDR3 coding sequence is TGTGCCAGCAGTTTTGGCGGGAGTACACAAGATACGCAGTATTTT.

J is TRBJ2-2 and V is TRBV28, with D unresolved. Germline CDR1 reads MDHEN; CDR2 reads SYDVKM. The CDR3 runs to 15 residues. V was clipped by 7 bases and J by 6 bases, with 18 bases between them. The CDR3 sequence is CASTLLASLPGELFF. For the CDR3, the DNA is TGTGCCAGCACTCTCTTAGCTAGTCTGCCCGGGGAGCTGTTTTTT. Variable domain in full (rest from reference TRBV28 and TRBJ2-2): DVKVTQSSRYLVKRTGEKVFLECVQDMDHENMFWYRQDPGLGLRLIYFSYDVKMKEKGDIPEGYSVSREKKERFSLILESASTNQTSMYLCASTLLASLPGELFFGEGSRLTVL.

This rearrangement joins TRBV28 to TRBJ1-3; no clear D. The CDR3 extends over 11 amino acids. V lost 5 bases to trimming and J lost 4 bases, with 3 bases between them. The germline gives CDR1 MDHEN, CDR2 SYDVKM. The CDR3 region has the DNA TGTGCCAGCAGTCCCGGAAACACCATATATTTT. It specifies CASSPGNTIYF.

CDR3 protein: CASSAGQPRHSPLHF. The CDR3 region has the DNA TGTGCCAGTAGTGCTGGACAGCCAAGACATTCACCCCTCCACTTT. The rearrangement links TRBV19 to TRBJ1-6, with D maybe TRBD1 (6 bases). The CDR3 extends over 15 amino acids. The V and J ends lost 5 bases and 8 bases respectively, with 16 bases between them. Germline V gene sequence: CDR1 LNHDA, CDR2 SQIVND (reference sequence).

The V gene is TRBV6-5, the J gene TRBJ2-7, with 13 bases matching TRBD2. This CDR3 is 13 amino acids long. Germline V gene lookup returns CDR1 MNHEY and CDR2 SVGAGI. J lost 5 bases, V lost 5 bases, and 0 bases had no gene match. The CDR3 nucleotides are TGTGCCAGCAGTGGGACTAGCGGGAACGAGCAGTACTTC. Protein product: CASSGTSGNEQYF.

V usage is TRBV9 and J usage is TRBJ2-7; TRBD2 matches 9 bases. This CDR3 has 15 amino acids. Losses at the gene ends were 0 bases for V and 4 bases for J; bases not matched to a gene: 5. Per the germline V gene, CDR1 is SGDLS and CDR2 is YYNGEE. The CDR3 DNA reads TGTGCCAGCAGCGTAGATTCTAGCGGGATTTACGAGCAGTACTTC. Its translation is CASSVDSSGIYEQYF.

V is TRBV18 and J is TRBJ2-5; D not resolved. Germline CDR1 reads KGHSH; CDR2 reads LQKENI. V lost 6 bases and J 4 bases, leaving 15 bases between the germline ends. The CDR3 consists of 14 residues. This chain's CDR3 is CASSPPTVRETQYF. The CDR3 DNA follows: TGTGCCAGCTCGCCCCCTACGGTTCGAGAGACCCAGTACTTC.

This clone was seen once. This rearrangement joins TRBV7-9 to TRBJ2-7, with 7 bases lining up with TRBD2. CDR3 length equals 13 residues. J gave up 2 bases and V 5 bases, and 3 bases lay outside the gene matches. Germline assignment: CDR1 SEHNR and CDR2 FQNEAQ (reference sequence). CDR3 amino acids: CASSPGGTYEQYF. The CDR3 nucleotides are TGTGCCAGCAGCCCCGGGGGGACCTACGAGCAGTACTTC. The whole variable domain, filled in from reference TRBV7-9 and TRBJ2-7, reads DTGVSQNPRHKITKRGQNVTFRCDPISEHNRLYWYRQTLGQGPEFLTYFQNEAQLEKSRLLSDRFSAERPKGSFSTLEIQRTEQGDSAMYLCASSPGGTYEQYFGPGTRLTVT.

CDR3: CASSMSGGASTGELFF. For the CDR3, the DNA is TGTGCCAGTAGTATGAGCGGGGGGGCCTCCACCGGGGAGCTGTTTTTT. The chain employs TRBV19 and TRBJ2-2; 10 nucleotides agree with TRBD2. CDR1 LNHDA and CDR2 SQIVND come from the germline V gene (reference sequence). This CDR3 contains 16 residues. V was pared by 3 bases and J by 4 bases, with 5 bases of the junction left unmatched.

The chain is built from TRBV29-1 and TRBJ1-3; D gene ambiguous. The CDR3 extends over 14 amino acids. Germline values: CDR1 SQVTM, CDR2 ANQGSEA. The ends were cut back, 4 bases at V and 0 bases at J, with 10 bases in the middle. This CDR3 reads CSVVPGSSGNTIYF. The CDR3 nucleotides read TGCAGCGTTGTTCCCGGTAGCTCTGGAAACACCATATATTTT.

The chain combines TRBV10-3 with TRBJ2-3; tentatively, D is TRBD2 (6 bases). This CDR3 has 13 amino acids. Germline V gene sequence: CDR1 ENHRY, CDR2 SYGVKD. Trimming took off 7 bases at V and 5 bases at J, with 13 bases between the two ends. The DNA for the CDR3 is TGTGCCATCAATTCCCAAGCGGGAGATACGCAGTATTTT. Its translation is CAINSQAGDTQYF.

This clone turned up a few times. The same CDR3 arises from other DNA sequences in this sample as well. The CDR3 DNA is TGTGCCAGCAGAACTAGCGGGAGGGCCTACAATGAGCAGTTCTTC. Its protein is CASRTSGRAYNEQFF. The V and J genes are TRBV6-5 and TRBJ2-1, with 13 bases identical to TRBD2. The CDR3 spans 15 residues. The germline CDR1 and CDR2 sequences are MNHEY and SVGAGI. V was pared by 6 bases and J by 2 bases, with 1 base of the junction left unmatched.

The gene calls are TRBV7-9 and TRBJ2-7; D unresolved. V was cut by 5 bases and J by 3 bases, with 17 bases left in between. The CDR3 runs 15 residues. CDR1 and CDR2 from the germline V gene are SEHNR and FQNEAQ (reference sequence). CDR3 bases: TGTGCCAGCAGCAATTCTCCAACAATTAGCTACGAGCAGTACTTC. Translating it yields CASSNSPTISYEQYF.

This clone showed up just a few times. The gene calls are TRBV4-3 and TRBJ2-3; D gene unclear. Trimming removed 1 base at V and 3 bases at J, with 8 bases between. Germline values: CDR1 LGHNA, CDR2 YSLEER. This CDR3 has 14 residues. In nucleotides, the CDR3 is TGCGCCAGCAGCCAAGGATCAGCAACAGATACGCAGTATTTT. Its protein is CASSQGSATDTQYF.

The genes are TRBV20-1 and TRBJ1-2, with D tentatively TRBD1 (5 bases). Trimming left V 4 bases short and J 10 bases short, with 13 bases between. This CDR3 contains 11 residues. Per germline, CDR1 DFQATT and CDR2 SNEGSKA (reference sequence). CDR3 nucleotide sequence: TGCAGTGCTACCTCGCAGGGATTCTACACCTTC. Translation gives CSATSQGFYTF.

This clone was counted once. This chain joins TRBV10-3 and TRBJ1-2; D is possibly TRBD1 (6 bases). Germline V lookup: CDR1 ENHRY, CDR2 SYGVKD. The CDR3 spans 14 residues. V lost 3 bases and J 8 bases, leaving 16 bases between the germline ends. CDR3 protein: CAISDVGTKGGYTF. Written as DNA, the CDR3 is TGTGCCATCAGTGATGTGGGGACAAAGGGGGGCTACACCTTC.

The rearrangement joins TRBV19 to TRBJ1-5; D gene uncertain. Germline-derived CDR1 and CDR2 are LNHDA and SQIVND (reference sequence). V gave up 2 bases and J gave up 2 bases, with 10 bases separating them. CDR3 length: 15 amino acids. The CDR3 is CASSISLGGNQPQHF. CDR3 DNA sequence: TGTGCCAGTAGTATAAGTTTGGGTGGCAATCAGCCCCAGCATTTT.

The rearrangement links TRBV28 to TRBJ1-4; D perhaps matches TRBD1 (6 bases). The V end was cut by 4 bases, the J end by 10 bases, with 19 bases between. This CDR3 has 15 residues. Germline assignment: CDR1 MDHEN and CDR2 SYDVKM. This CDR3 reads CASSSTTGWGGKLFF. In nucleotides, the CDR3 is TGTGCCAGCAGTTCTACGACAGGCTGGGGTGGAAAACTGTTTTTT.

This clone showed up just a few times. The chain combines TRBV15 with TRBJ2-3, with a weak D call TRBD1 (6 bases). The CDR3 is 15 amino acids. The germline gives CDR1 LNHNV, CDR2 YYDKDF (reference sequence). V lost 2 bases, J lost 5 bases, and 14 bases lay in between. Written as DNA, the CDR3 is TGTGCCACCAGCAGACAGGGGAAGGATAGAGATACGCAGTATTTT. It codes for CATSRQGKDRDTQYF.

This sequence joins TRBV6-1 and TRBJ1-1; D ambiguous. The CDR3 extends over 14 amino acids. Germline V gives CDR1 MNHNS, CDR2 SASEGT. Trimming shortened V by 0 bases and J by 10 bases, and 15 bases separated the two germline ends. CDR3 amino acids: CASSEAVRAGGAFF. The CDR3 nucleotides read TGTGCCAGCAGTGAAGCAGTTCGAGCAGGCGGAGCTTTCTTT.

The CDR3 sequence is CASRRPGTGNTIYF. CDR3 DNA: TGTGCCAGCAGGCGTCCGGGTACCGGAAACACCATATATTTT. The rearrangement links TRBV11-2 to TRBJ1-3; D gene unclear. The CDR3 covers 14 residues. Germline CDR1 is SGHAT and CDR2 is FQNNGV. Trimming took off 6 bases at V and 4 bases at J, with 13 bases between the two ends.

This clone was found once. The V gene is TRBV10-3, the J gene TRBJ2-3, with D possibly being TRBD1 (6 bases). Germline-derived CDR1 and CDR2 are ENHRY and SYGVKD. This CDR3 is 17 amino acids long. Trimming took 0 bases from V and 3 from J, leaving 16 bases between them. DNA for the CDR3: TGTGCCATCAGTGAGTCCTCCGGGACAACTAGTACAGATACGCAGTATTTT. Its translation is CAISESSGTTSTDTQYF.

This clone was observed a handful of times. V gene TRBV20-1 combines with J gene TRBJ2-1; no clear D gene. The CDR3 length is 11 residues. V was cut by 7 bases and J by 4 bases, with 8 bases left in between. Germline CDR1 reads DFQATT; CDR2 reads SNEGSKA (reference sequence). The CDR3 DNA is TGCAGTGGAACGGAGTACAATGAGCAGTTCTTC. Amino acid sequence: CSGTEYNEQFF.

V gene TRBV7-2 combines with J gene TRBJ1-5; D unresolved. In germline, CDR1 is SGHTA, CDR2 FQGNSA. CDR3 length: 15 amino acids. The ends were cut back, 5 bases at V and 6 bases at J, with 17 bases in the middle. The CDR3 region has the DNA TGTGCCAGCAGCCCAGCTAACCCGGGTGGTCAGCCCCAGCATTTT. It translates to CASSPANPGGQPQHF.

The CDR3 is CSLPTGGQGYSGANVLTF. As DNA, the CDR3 is TGCAGCCTCCCGACCGGGGGGCAAGGGTACTCTGGGGCCAACGTCCTGACTTTC. The chain carries TRBV29-1 and TRBJ2-6, with TRBD2 as a possible D gene (7 bases). Looked up from germline, CDR1 is SQVTM and CDR2 is ANQGSEA. The germline V and J ends were trimmed by 8 bases and 0 bases, with 23 bases remaining between them. CDR3 size: 18 residues.

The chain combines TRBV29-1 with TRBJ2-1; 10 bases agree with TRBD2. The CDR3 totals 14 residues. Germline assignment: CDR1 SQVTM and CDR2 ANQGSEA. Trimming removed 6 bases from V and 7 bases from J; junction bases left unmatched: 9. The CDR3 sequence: CSVRTSGRGNEQFF. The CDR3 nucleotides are TGCAGCGTCAGGACTAGCGGTCGGGGGAATGAGCAGTTCTTC.

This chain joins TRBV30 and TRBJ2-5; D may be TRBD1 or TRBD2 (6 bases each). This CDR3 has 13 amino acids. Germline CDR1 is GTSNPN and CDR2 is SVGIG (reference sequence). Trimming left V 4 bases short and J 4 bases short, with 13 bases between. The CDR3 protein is CAWTSGAGETQYF. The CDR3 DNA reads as TGTGCCTGGACGTCGGGGGCGGGAGAGACCCAGTACTTC.